Listed below are T cell receptor beta chains from one sample, sequenced in a study of blood T cell repertoires in COVID-19. Profiled with immunoSEQ multiplex PCR; TCRdb holds only in-frame clones, not every one. The sample comprises about 360,000 clones, approximately 86% of which are singletons, and less than 9% rests with the top ten. The sample taken for sequencing was peripheral blood. These receptors all come from a woman aged 60-75 years with COVID-19, enrolled during active disease. The CDR3 runs from the conserved cysteine through the conserved F or W. A D gene is named only where the DNA matches it firmly. Clone size, where shown, is once, few, many, or a class for clones that have expanded.

clone_size: NA; v_call: TRBV6-5; d_call: NA; j_call: TRBJ2-1; cdr3_nt: TGTGCCAGCAGCCACGGGACTTCAGTCAATGAGCAGTTCTTC; cdr3_aa: CASSHGTSVNEQFF
clone_size: NA; v_call: TRBV19; d_call: TRBD1; j_call: TRBJ1-1; cdr3_nt: TGTGCCAGTACCTTCCCCAGGGGGGAAGCTTTCTTT; cdr3_aa: CASTFPRGEAFF
clone_size: NA; v_call: TRBV19; d_call: TRBD1; j_call: TRBJ2-7; cdr3_nt: TGTGCCAGTAGTAGACAGGGGGCGATCCCCTACGAGCAGTACTTC; cdr3_aa: CASSRQGAIPYEQYF
clone_size: NA; v_call: TRBV9; d_call: TRBD1; j_call: TRBJ1-1; cdr3_nt: TGTGCCAGCAGCGTAGTGGACAGGGTCACTGAAGCTTTCTTT; cdr3_aa: CASSVVDRVTEAFF
clone_size: NA; v_call: TRBV7-3; d_call: NA; j_call: TRBJ1-1; cdr3_nt: TGTGCCAGCAGCTCCCAGCCGGGGACTGAAGCTTTCTTT; cdr3_aa: CASSSQPGTEAFF
clone_size: NA; v_call: TRBV6-5; d_call: NA; j_call: TRBJ1-1; cdr3_nt: TGTGCCAGCAGTTACCGGTTCCACGGTGAAGCTTTCTTT; cdr3_aa: CASSYRFHGEAFF
clone_size: NA; v_call: TRBV4-2; d_call: NA; j_call: TRBJ1-5; cdr3_nt: TGTGCCAGCAGCCAAGATGGGCTGTACAATCAGCCCCAGCATTTT; cdr3_aa: CASSQDGLYNQPQHF
clone_size: NA; v_call: TRBV4-1; d_call: NA; j_call: TRBJ1-2; cdr3_nt: TGCGCCAGCAGCCAAGTGGGCAGATACTTGCTTGGCTACACCTTC; cdr3_aa: CASSQVGRYLLGYTF
clone_size: NA; v_call: TRBV6-5; d_call: NA; j_call: TRBJ1-6; cdr3_nt: TGTGCCAGCCTCGTAACTGGGGGGGATTCACCCCTCCACTTT; cdr3_aa: CASLVTGGDSPLHF
clone_size: NA; v_call: TRBV7-3; d_call: TRBD1; j_call: TRBJ2-1; cdr3_nt: TGTGCCAGCAGCTCCCGACAGGGGTCCTACAATGAGCAGTTCTTC; cdr3_aa: CASSSRQGSYNEQFF
clone_size: NA; v_call: TRBV4-2; d_call: TRBD1; j_call: TRBJ1-2; cdr3_nt: TGTGCCAGCAGCCCGCTCCTCCGGGACAGGGTGTTCTATGGCTACACCTTC; cdr3_aa: CASSPLLRDRVFYGYTF
clone_size: few; v_call: TRBV7-2; d_call: NA; j_call: TRBJ1-2; cdr3_nt: TGTGCCAGCAGTTTTACTCTTAGCTATGGCTACACCTTC; cdr3_aa: CASSFTLSYGYTF
clone_size: NA; v_call: TRBV5-4; d_call: NA; j_call: TRBJ2-3; cdr3_nt: TGTGCCAGCAGCCCAGGGTCGGGGCGGGACACAGATACGCAGTATTTT; cdr3_aa: CASSPGSGRDTDTQYF
clone_size: NA; v_call: TRBV7-3; d_call: TRBD1; j_call: TRBJ1-6; cdr3_nt: TGTGCCAGCAGCTCCCGACAGGGGGGACTCCTCCACTTT; cdr3_aa: CASSSRQGGLLHF
clone_size: NA; v_call: TRBV3-1/TRBV3-2; d_call: NA; j_call: TRBJ2-5; cdr3_nt: TGTGCCAGCAGCCAAGGGATTAGCGGACAAGAGACCCAGTACTTC; cdr3_aa: CASSQGISGQETQYF
clone_size: NA; v_call: TRBV5-4; d_call: TRBD2; j_call: TRBJ2-5; cdr3_nt: TGTGCCAGCAGCTTGCGGGGGGACCCTAGTGTGGAGACCCAGTACTTC; cdr3_aa: CASSLRGDPSVETQYF
clone_size: few; v_call: TRBV19; d_call: TRBD1; j_call: TRBJ1-4; cdr3_nt: TGTGCCAGTAGTCCCCATACAGGGGCCTCTAATGAAAAACTGTTTTTT; cdr3_aa: CASSPHTGASNEKLFF
clone_size: NA; v_call: TRBV6-6; d_call: TRBD1; j_call: TRBJ2-4; cdr3_nt: TGTGCCAGCAGTGAGGGGACAGGCGGTCAGTACTTC; cdr3_aa: CASSEGTGGQYF
clone_size: NA; v_call: TRBV5-4; d_call: TRBD2; j_call: TRBJ2-1; cdr3_nt: TGTGCCAGCAGCAGGGACCTCCGGAGACTAGCGGGCAATGAGCAGTTCTTC; cdr3_aa: CASSRDLRRLAGNEQFF
clone_size: NA; v_call: TRBV7-8; d_call: NA; j_call: TRBJ1-2; cdr3_nt: TGTGCCAGCAGCTTAGACACGGCGGCAGGGGAATGGAGCTATGGCTACACCTTC; cdr3_aa: CASSLDTAAGEWSYGYTF
clone_size: once; v_call: TRBV19; d_call: TRBD2; j_call: TRBJ2-1; cdr3_nt: TGTGCCAGTAGCCCCCGGGGGGGTTTGAGGGGTAATGAGCAGTTCTTC; cdr3_aa: CASSPRGGLRGNEQFF
clone_size: NA; v_call: TRBV5-1; d_call: TRBD2; j_call: TRBJ2-1; cdr3_nt: TGCGCCAGCAGCTTGCTTTCGGGACTACCCTACAATGAGCAGTTCTTC; cdr3_aa: CASSLLSGLPYNEQFF
clone_size: NA; v_call: TRBV7-2; d_call: NA; j_call: TRBJ2-5; cdr3_nt: TGTGCCAGCAGCCCCGACAGGGAGACCCAGTACTTC; cdr3_aa: CASSPDRETQYF
clone_size: NA; v_call: TRBV5-5; d_call: TRBD2; j_call: TRBJ2-1; cdr3_nt: TGTGCCAGCAGCTTGGTGGCGGGGGGGCAGAATGAGCAGTTCTTC; cdr3_aa: CASSLVAGGQNEQFF
clone_size: few; v_call: TRBV5-6; d_call: TRBD1; j_call: TRBJ1-2; cdr3_nt: TGTGCCAGCAGCGGCGGGACAGGGGTTGGCTACACCTTC; cdr3_aa: CASSGGTGVGYTF
clone_size: NA; v_call: TRBV6-5; d_call: NA; j_call: TRBJ1-1; cdr3_nt: TGTGCCAGCAGGAGGCAGGGGTTATTTAACACTGAAGCTTTCTTT; cdr3_aa: CASRRQGLFNTEAFF
clone_size: NA; v_call: TRBV7-8; d_call: TRBD1; j_call: TRBJ1-5; cdr3_nt: TGTGCCAGCAGCTTACGGGAACAGGGGGTTGCCAATCAGCCCCAGCATTTT; cdr3_aa: CASSLREQGVANQPQHF
clone_size: NA; v_call: TRBV6-1; d_call: TRBD1; j_call: TRBJ1-2; cdr3_nt: TGTGCCAGCAGTGTAATGACAGGGGAGGGGGAATTGGCTAACTATGGCTACACCTTC; cdr3_aa: CASSVMTGEGELANYGYTF
clone_size: NA; v_call: TRBV7-2; d_call: NA; j_call: TRBJ2-3; cdr3_nt: TGTGCCAGCAGCCCCATAGGGCAGGGGTTGGGCACAGATACGCAGTATTTT; cdr3_aa: CASSPIGQGLGTDTQYF
clone_size: once; v_call: TRBV3-1/TRBV3-2; d_call: TRBD1; j_call: TRBJ2-7; cdr3_nt: TGTGCCAGCAGCGCTTGGACAGGACAGTACGAGCAGTACTTC; cdr3_aa: CASSAWTGQYEQYF
clone_size: NA; v_call: TRBV3-1/TRBV3-2; d_call: NA; j_call: TRBJ1-4; cdr3_nt: TGTGCCAGCAGCCACTTTGAGCTGTCAACTAATGAAAAACTGTTTTTT; cdr3_aa: CASSHFELSTNEKLFF
clone_size: NA; v_call: TRBV6-5; d_call: NA; j_call: TRBJ1-1; cdr3_nt: TGTGCCAGCCAAAATCCACAGGGAAGGGACACTGAAGCTTTCTTT; cdr3_aa: CASQNPQGRDTEAFF
clone_size: NA; v_call: TRBV5-4; d_call: NA; j_call: TRBJ1-1; cdr3_nt: TGTGCCAGCAGCCCAGGTTCGGACGGGATGAACACTGAAGCTTTCTTT; cdr3_aa: CASSPGSDGMNTEAFF
clone_size: NA; v_call: TRBV2; d_call: NA; j_call: TRBJ1-2; cdr3_nt: TGTGCCAGCAGTGAAGCGGGCGCGTATGAATATGGCTACACCTTC; cdr3_aa: CASSEAGAYEYGYTF
clone_size: NA; v_call: TRBV19; d_call: TRBD1; j_call: TRBJ2-3; cdr3_nt: TGTGCCAGTAGCCCCCTTATGGGACAGGGGGGAGATACGCAGTATTTT; cdr3_aa: CASSPLMGQGGDTQYF
clone_size: NA; v_call: TRBV6-5; d_call: NA; j_call: TRBJ2-7; cdr3_nt: TGTGCCAGCAGGGGGGGCTACGAGCAGTACTTC; cdr3_aa: CASRGGYEQYF
clone_size: NA; v_call: TRBV16; d_call: NA; j_call: TRBJ2-1; cdr3_nt: TGTGCCAGCAGCCAAACAGGAAATGAGCAGTTCTTC; cdr3_aa: CASSQTGNEQFF
clone_size: NA; v_call: TRBV7-9; d_call: NA; j_call: TRBJ1-3; cdr3_nt: TGTGCCAGCAGCTCAACTGGACAGCCCATCTCTGGAAACACCATATATTTT; cdr3_aa: CASSSTGQPISGNTIYF
clone_size: NA; v_call: TRBV9; d_call: TRBD2; j_call: TRBJ2-3; cdr3_nt: TGTGCCAGCAGCGCCTCAGCGGGGTTACTCGCAGATACGCAGTATTTT; cdr3_aa: CASSASAGLLADTQYF
clone_size: NA; v_call: TRBV14; d_call: NA; j_call: TRBJ1-2; cdr3_nt: TGTGCCAGCAGCCAATTCGCCCTGTCAGCCGAGGGATATGGCTACACCTTC; cdr3_aa: CASSQFALSAEGYGYTF
clone_size: NA; v_call: TRBV29-1; d_call: NA; j_call: TRBJ1-1; cdr3_nt: TGCAGCGTTGAGGGCCAACAGGGATCCTCGAACACTGAAGCTTTCTTT; cdr3_aa: CSVEGQQGSSNTEAFF
clone_size: NA; v_call: TRBV10-2; d_call: TRBD1; j_call: TRBJ1-2; cdr3_nt: TGCGCCAGCAGCCCTGACAGGGCTGGCTACACCTTC; cdr3_aa: CASSPDRAGYTF
clone_size: NA; v_call: TRBV2; d_call: TRBD1; j_call: TRBJ2-7; cdr3_nt: TGTGCCAGCAGACCCGGGACAGTGGGGGAGCAGTACTTC; cdr3_aa: CASRPGTVGEQYF
clone_size: NA; v_call: TRBV10-3; d_call: NA; j_call: TRBJ2-7; cdr3_nt: TGTGCCATCAGTGAGGGGGGACTGAGCTACGAGCAGTACTTC; cdr3_aa: CAISEGGLSYEQYF
clone_size: NA; v_call: TRBV5-6; d_call: TRBD1; j_call: TRBJ2-3; cdr3_nt: TGTGCCAGCAGCCGACGCCCCCGGACAGGAATTGTAGATACGCAGTATTTT; cdr3_aa: CASSRRPRTGIVDTQYF
clone_size: once; v_call: TRBV11-2; d_call: NA; j_call: TRBJ1-1; cdr3_nt: TGTGCCAGCAGCTTAGATAGGGGTACTGAAGCTTTCTTT; cdr3_aa: CASSLDRGTEAFF
clone_size: NA; v_call: TRBV7-9; d_call: TRBD2; j_call: TRBJ2-2; cdr3_nt: TGTGCCAGCAGCTTAGCGAGCGGGGGGGCCACCGGGGAGCTGTTTTTT; cdr3_aa: CASSLASGGATGELFF
clone_size: NA; v_call: TRBV19; d_call: NA; j_call: TRBJ1-5; cdr3_nt: TGTGCCAGTAGGCCGGCGGGGTTTGACAATCAGCCCCAGCATTTT; cdr3_aa: CASRPAGFDNQPQHF
clone_size: NA; v_call: TRBV19; d_call: TRBD2; j_call: TRBJ2-5; cdr3_nt: TGTACCAGTAGTCCGGGACTAGCGGGAGCAGAGACCCAGTACTTC; cdr3_aa: CTSSPGLAGAETQYF
clone_size: NA; v_call: TRBV9; d_call: NA; j_call: TRBJ2-1; cdr3_nt: TGTGCCAGCAGCGCCCGAGTTCCGAGCTCCTACAATGAGCAGTTCTTC; cdr3_aa: CASSARVPSSYNEQFF
clone_size: NA; v_call: TRBV7-2; d_call: TRBD2; j_call: TRBJ2-1; cdr3_nt: TGTGCCAGCAGCTTATTTTTTAGCGGGGTGACCGGTAATGAGCAGTTCTTC; cdr3_aa: CASSLFFSGVTGNEQFF
clone_size: NA; v_call: TRBV27; d_call: NA; j_call: TRBJ1-5; cdr3_nt: TGTGCCTCAAGGGGTGGAGGGGATAGCAATCAGCCCCAGCATTTT; cdr3_aa: CASRGGGDSNQPQHF